This T cell receptor beta chain was retrieved from a study of T-cell memory formation after mild COVID-19. Study information: Largely donor-specific sequence clusters came from a couple of donors.

Trimming at V came to 1 base and at J to 13 bases, leaving 5 bases not matched to a gene. Germline V gene lookup returns CDR1 SGHDN and CDR2 FVKESK. The CDR3 consists of 15 residues. TCRdb used MiXCR to reprocess the 5' RACE reads, holding one entry per CDR3 protein. The sample yields 250,000 to 350,000 distinct CDR3 sequences, around 15% seen once. The genes are TRBV14 and TRBJ2-4; 15 bases are a match to TRBD2. The sequencing input was PBMCs or a T cell subset sorted from them (not recorded which). This receptor was obtained from a man younger than 35 who had mild COVID-19 (a few samples of this study predate the infection). Cell type and time point are not known. The CDR3 bases are TGTGCCAGCAGCCAAGGCGGGACTAGCGGGGGGCGGCAGTACTTC. Its translation: CASSQGGTSGGRQYF.